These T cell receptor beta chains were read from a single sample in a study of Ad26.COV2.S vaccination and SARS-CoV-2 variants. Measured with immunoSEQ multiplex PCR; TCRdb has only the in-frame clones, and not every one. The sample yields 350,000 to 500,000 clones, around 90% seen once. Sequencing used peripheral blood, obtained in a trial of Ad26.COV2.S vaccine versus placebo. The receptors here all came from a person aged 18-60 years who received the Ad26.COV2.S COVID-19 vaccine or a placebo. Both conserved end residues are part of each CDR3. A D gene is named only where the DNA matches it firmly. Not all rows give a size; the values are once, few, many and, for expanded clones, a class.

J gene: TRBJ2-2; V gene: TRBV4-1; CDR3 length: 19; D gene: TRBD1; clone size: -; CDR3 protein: CASSQDLWDRGHRTGELFF; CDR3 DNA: TGCGCCAGCAGCCAAGATCTATGGGACAGGGGGCATCGCACCGGGGAGCTGTTTTTT
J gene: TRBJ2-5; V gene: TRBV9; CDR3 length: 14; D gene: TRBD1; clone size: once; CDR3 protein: CASSMTGGGETQYF; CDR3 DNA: TGTGCCAGCAGCATGACAGGGGGAGGAGAGACCCAGTACTTC
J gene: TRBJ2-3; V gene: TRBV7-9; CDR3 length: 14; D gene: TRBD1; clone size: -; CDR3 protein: CASSLGQGTDTQYF; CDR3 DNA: TGTGCCAGCAGCTTGGGACAGGGGACAGATACGCAGTATTTT
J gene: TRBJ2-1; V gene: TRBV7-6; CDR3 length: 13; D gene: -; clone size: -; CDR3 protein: CASRNRDNNEQFF; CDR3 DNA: TGTGCCAGCAGGAACAGGGACAACAATGAGCAGTTCTTC
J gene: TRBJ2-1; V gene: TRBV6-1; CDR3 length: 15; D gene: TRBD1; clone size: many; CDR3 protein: CASSEGAGGYNEQFF; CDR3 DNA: TGTGCCAGCAGTGAAGGGGCAGGGGGTTACAATGAGCAGTTCTTC
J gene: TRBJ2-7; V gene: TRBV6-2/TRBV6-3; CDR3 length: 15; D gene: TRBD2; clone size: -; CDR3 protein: CASRPRLAGVGEQYF; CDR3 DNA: TGTGCCAGCAGACCTAGACTAGCGGGAGTCGGAGAGCAGTACTTC
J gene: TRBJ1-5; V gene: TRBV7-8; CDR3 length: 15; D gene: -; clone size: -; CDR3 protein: CASSPDSNPNQPQHF; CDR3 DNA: TGTGCCAGCAGCCCCGACAGTAACCCCAATCAGCCCCAGCATTTT
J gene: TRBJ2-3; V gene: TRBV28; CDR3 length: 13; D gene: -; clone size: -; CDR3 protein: CASSLGPTDTQYF; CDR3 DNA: TGTGCCAGCAGTTTAGGGCCAACAGATACGCAGTATTTT
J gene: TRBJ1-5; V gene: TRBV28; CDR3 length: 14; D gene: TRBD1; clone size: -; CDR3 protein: CASSTGQVDQPQHF; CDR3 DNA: TGTGCCAGCAGCACGGGACAGGTCGATCAGCCCCAGCATTTT
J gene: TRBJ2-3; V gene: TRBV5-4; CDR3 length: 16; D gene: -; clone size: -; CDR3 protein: CASSLARGASTDTQYF; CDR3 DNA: TGTGCCAGCAGCTTGGCCAGGGGCGCCTCCACAGATACGCAGTATTTT
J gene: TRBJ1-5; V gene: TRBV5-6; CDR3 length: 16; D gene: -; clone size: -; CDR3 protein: CASSLGAGTGNQPQHF; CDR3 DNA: TGTGCCAGCAGCTTGGGGGCAGGCACGGGGAATCAGCCCCAGCATTTT
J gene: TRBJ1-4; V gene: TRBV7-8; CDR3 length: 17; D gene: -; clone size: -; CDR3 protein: CASSLAQFIGGGEKLFF; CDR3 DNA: TGTGCCAGCAGCTTAGCGCAGTTTATAGGGGGGGGTGAAAAACTGTTTTTT
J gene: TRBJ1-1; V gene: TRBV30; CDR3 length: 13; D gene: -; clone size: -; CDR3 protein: CAWGQGSNTEAFF; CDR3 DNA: TGTGCCTGGGGTCAGGGGTCGAACACTGAAGCTTTCTTT
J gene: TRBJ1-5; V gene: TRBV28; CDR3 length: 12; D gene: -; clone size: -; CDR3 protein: CASSPLVSPQHF; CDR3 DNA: TGTGCCAGCAGCCCCCTTGTGAGTCCCCAGCATTTT
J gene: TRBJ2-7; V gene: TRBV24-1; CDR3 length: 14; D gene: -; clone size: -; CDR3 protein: CATSDRRSSYEQYF; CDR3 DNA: TGTGCCACCAGTGACAGAAGGAGCTCCTACGAGCAGTACTTC
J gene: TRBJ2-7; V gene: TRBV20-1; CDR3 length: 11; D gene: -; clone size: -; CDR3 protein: CSAPTEGEQYF; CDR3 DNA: TGCAGTGCACCGACAGAGGGGGAGCAGTACTTC
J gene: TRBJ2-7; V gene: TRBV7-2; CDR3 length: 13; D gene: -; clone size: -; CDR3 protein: CASSLVPRYEQYF; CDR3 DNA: TGTGCCAGCAGCTTAGTACCACGCTACGAGCAGTACTTC
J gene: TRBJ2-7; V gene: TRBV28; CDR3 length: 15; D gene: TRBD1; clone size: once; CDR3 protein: CASSWPGGNSYEQYF; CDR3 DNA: TGTGCCAGCAGTTGGCCAGGGGGCAACTCCTACGAGCAGTACTTC
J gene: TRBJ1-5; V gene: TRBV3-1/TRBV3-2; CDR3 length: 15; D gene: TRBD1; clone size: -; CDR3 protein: CASSLTGGGNQPQHF; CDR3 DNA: TGTGCCAGCAGCCTAACAGGGGGGGGCAATCAGCCCCAGCATTTT
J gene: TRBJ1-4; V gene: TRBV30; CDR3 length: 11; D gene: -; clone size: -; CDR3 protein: CAWIHGEKLFF; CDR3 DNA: TGTGCCTGGATCCATGGTGAAAAACTGTTTTTT
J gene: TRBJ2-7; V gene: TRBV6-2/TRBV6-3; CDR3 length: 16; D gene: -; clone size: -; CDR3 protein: CASSYSITNLPYEQYF; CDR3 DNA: TGTGCCAGCAGTTACTCGATAACGAATCTTCCCTACGAGCAGTACTTC
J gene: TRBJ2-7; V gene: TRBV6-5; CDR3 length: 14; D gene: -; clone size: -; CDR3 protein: CASSYSGLITEQYF; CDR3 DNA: TGTGCCAGCAGTTACTCCGGACTGATCACCGAGCAGTACTTC
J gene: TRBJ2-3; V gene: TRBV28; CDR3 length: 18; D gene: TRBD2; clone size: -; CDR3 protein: CASSPKREGPGTADTQYF; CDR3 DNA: TGTGCCAGCAGTCCCAAGCGGGAGGGCCCGGGTACAGCAGATACGCAGTATTTT
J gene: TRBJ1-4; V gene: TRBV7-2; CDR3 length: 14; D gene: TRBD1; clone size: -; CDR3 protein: CASSLGTVNEKLFF; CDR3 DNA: TGTGCCAGCAGCCTCGGGACAGTTAATGAAAAACTGTTTTTT
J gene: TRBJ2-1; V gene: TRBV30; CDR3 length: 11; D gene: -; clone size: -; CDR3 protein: CAWNGYNEQFF; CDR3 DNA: TGTGCCTGGAACGGCTACAATGAGCAGTTCTTC